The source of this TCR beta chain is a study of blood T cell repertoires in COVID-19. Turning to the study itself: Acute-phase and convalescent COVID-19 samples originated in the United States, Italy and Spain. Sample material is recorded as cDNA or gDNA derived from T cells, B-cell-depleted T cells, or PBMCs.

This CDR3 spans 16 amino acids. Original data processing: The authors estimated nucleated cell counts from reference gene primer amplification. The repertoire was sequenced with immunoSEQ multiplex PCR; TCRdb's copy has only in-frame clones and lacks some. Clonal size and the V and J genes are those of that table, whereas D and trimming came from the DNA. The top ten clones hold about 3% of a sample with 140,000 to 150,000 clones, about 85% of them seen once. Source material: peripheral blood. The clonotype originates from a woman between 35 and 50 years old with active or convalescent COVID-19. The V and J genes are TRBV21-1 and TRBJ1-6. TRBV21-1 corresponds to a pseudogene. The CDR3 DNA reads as TGTGCCAGCAGCAAAGAATCGCGGCTGAACCATTCACCCCTCCACTTT. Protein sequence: CASSKESRLNHSPLHF.